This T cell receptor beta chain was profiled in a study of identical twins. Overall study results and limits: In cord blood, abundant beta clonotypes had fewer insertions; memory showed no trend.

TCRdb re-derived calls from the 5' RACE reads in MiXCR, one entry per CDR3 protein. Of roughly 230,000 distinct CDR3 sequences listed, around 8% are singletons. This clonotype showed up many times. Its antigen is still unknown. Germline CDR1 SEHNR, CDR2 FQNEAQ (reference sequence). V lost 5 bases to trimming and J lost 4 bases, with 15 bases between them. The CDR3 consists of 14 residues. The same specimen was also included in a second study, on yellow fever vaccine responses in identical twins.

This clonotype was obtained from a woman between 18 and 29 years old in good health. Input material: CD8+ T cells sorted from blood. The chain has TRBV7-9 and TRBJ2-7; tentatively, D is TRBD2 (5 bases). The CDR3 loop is CASSPPAGIYEQYF. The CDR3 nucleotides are TGTGCCAGCAGCCCACCCGCGGGTATTTACGAGCAGTACTTC.